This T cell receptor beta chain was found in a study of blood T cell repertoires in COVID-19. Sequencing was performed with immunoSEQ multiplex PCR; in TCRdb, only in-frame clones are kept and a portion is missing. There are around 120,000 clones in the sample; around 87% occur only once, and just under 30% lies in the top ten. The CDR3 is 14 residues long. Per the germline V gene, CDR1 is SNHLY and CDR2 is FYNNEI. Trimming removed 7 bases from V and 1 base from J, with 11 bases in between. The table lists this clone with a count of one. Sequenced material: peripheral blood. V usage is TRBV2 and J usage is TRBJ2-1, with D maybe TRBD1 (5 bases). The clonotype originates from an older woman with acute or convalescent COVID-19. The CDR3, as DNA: TGTGCCAGCATTTCAGGGAAGTCCTACAATGAGCAGTTCTTC. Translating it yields CASISGKSYNEQFF.